The sequence of this T cell receptor (beta chain) was determined in a study of Tregs in tolerant kidney transplant recipients. Remarks on this clone: Its matching antigen is unknown.

The CDR3 is 13 amino acids. Trimming took 2 bases from V and 11 from J, leaving 12 bases between them. Looked up from germline, CDR1 is MNHNY and CDR2 is SVGAGI (reference sequence). Here immunoSEQ multiplex PCR was the method, and the copy in TCRdb shows in-frame clones only, minus some. The profile covers roughly 16,000 clones, with approximately 57% appearing a single time and 3% to 3.5% taken by the ten largest. The chain joins TRBV6-6 to TRBJ2-2, with no clear D. The material sequenced was Tregs from blood cultured with allogeneic cells. The sequence derives from a human donor in good health. The CDR3 bases are TGTGCCAGCAGTTACAACGGCCCTCATGAGCTGTTTTTT. Encoded protein: CASSYNGPHELFF.